The 32 T cell receptor beta chains listed next were all sequenced from one sample in a study of chemoradiotherapy in HPV16-positive cancers. The method was immunoSEQ multiplex PCR; TCRdb's version includes in-frame clones alone and lacks a portion of them. The sample includes 15,000 or so clones, roughly 90% of them seen just once. Sequenced here: blood, sampled from a patient who underwent chemoradiotherapy. Receptors originate from a human donor with HPV-associated anogenital cancer.

The CDR3 bases are TGTGCCAGCAGTCCTATCAACGCGGGCACTGAAGCTTTCTTT. This codes for CASSPINAGTEAFF. This sequence joins TRBV5-4 and TRBJ1-1; D not resolved. The CDR3 loop spans 14 amino acids. Germline assignment: CDR1 SGHNT and CDR2 YYREEE (reference sequence). The V end was cut by 5 bases, the J end by 4 bases, with 15 bases between.

The CDR3 nucleotides are TGCGCCAGCAGCTTGGCCTACGGGGCTACTGAAGCTTTCTTT. Its protein is CASSLAYGATEAFF. The rearrangement joins TRBV5-1 to TRBJ1-1; D possibly corresponds to TRBD1 (5 bases). The CDR3 runs to 14 residues. Germline V gene lookup returns CDR1 SGHRS and CDR2 YFSETQ. Trimming left V 0 bases short and J 5 bases short, with 11 bases between.

The rearrangement joins TRBV9 to TRBJ1-6; tentative D call: TRBD1 (6 bases). The CDR3 runs to 14 residues. Trimming shortened V by 9 bases and J by 6 bases, and 16 bases separated the two germline ends. Germline V CDR1 and CDR2: SGDLS, YYNGEE. The CDR3 region is CATNGGGLNSPLHF. CDR3 nucleotides: TGTGCCACTAACGGCGGGGGGCTTAATTCACCCCTCCACTTT.

This clone was found once. J is TRBJ2-1 and V is TRBV5-8, with D unresolved. Germline loops: CDR1 SGHTS, CDR2 YDEGEE. The V and J ends lost 3 bases and 5 bases respectively, with 6 bases between them. This CDR3 is built from 12 residues. CDR3 residues: CASSWWDNEQFF. The CDR3 DNA follows: TGTGCCAGCAGCTGGTGGGACAATGAGCAGTTCTTC.

This rearrangement joins TRBV5-6 to TRBJ1-1, with a weak D call TRBD1 (5 bases). The CDR3 is made up of 14 amino acids. Per the germline V gene, CDR1 is SGHDT and CDR2 is YYEEEE. V was shortened by 9 bases and J by 1 base, with 16 bases between the two germline ends. CDR3 in amino acids: CATSGQVRNTEAFF. In nucleotides, the CDR3 is TGTGCCACCTCAGGGCAGGTTCGGAACACTGAAGCTTTCTTT.

The CDR3, as DNA: TGTGCCAGCAGTCCAGGGTTTAACGGTGGCTACACCTTC. Its translation: CASSPGFNGGYTF. The V gene is TRBV6-5, the J gene TRBJ1-2, with D possibly being TRBD1 (5 bases). Trimming cost V 5 bases and J 7 bases, with 14 bases left between them. In germline, CDR1 is MNHEY, CDR2 SVGAGI. The CDR3 is made up of 13 amino acids.

The chain recombines TRBV7-2 with TRBJ2-5; 9 bases are shared with TRBD2. V gave up 2 bases and J gave up 5 bases; unmatched junction bases: 0. This CDR3 has 13 amino acids. From germline, CDR1 is SGHTA and CDR2 FQGNSA. As DNA, the CDR3 is TGTGCCAGCAGCTTACTAGCGGGGGAGACCCAGTACTTC. It translates to CASSLLAGETQYF.

V gene TRBV9 combines with J gene TRBJ2-3; D is undetermined. V lost 3 bases, J lost 2 bases, and 4 bases lay in between. The CDR3 length is 12 residues. The germline V gene encodes CDR1 SGDLS and CDR2 YYNGEE. CDR3 DNA sequence: TGTGCCAGCAGCGCATACACAGATACGCAGTATTTT. This sequence encodes CASSAYTDTQYF.

This chain uses TRBV5-6 with TRBJ1-5; D is ambiguous. CDR3 length: 12 amino acids. Deletions cut 6 bases from V and 3 bases from J, with 7 bases between. CDR1 is SGHDT and CDR2 is YYEEEE in the germline V gene. This CDR3 is CASNGVNQPQHF. The CDR3 DNA is TGTGCCAGCAACGGGGTCAATCAGCCCCAGCATTTT.

In its sample, this clone was seen once. This sequence joins TRBV19 and TRBJ2-1, with D maybe TRBD1 (6 bases). The germline V and J ends were trimmed by 8 bases and 3 bases, with 14 bases remaining between them. The CDR3 is made up of 14 amino acids. Germline CDR1 reads LNHDA; CDR2 reads SQIVND (reference sequence). The CDR3 here is CASSEGVSYNEQFF. The CDR3 DNA reads as TGTGCCAGTTCTGAGGGGGTAAGCTACAATGAGCAGTTCTTC.

CDR3 residues: CAWSGRTGGRTDTQYF. CDR3 coding DNA: TGTGCCTGGAGTGGGAGGACGGGGGGGCGAACAGATACGCAGTATTTT. The chain is built from TRBV30 and TRBJ2-3, with TRBD2 matching over 8 bases. With V trimmed by 1 base and J by 3 bases, 9 bases remained unmatched. CDR1 and CDR2 from the germline V gene are GTSNPN and SVGIG (reference sequence). CDR3 length: 16 residues.

The chain couples TRBV5-1 to TRBJ2-1; 7 positions match TRBD1. V lost 7 bases to trimming and J lost 6 bases; unmatched junction nucleotides: 19. There are 17 residues in the CDR3. Germline CDR1 reads SGHRS; CDR2 reads YFSETQ. CDR3 protein: CASLDGQGEFKVNEQFF. The CDR3 bases are TGCGCCAGCCTTGACGGGCAGGGGGAATTCAAGGTCAATGAGCAGTTCTTC.

V is TRBV9 and J is TRBJ2-3; D perhaps matches TRBD2 (6 bases). CDR1 is SGDLS and CDR2 is YYNGEE in the germline V gene. Trimming left V 0 bases short and J 1 base short, with 12 bases between. The CDR3 is made up of 16 amino acids. CDR3 region: CASSVGPGVRTDTQYF. The DNA for the CDR3 is TGTGCCAGCAGCGTAGGCCCGGGGGTCCGCACAGATACGCAGTATTTT.

This clone has only one observation. This rearrangement joins TRBV5-1 to TRBJ2-1, with a weak D call TRBD2 (5 bases). The germline CDR1 and CDR2 sequences are SGHRS and YFSETQ. V lost 5 bases to trimming and J lost 7 bases, with 13 bases between them. The CDR3 runs to 13 residues. The CDR3 DNA reads TGCGCCAGCAGTTCGGGAACTAGTAATGAGCAGTTCTTC. Encoded protein: CASSSGTSNEQFF.

This clone has more than one count but fewer than ten. The chain links TRBV6-4 to TRBJ2-2; D gene ambiguous. There are 13 residues in the CDR3. Germline V gene data show CDR1 as MRHNA and CDR2 as SNTAGT. Trimming removed 0 bases from V and 4 bases from J, with 3 bases in between. CDR3 loop: CASSDSSTGELFF. The CDR3 DNA is TGTGCCAGCAGTGACTCGAGCACCGGGGAGCTGTTTTTT.

The chain uses TRBV7-6 and TRBJ2-1, with TRBD2 matching over 13 bases. Germline lookup yields CDR1 SGHVS and CDR2 FNYEAQ. This CDR3 comprises 18 residues. The J segment lost 7 bases and the V segment lost 3 bases, leaving 12 bases of the junction unmatched. The CDR3 here is CASSFFPTSGGARNEQFF. CDR3 DNA sequence: TGTGCCAGCAGCTTTTTCCCCACTAGCGGGGGGGCCAGAAATGAGCAGTTCTTC.

The V gene is TRBV9, the J gene TRBJ2-1, with 7 bases that match TRBD2. With V trimmed by 6 bases and J by 2 bases, 5 bases remained unmatched. CDR3 length: 14 residues. Germline V gene sequence: CDR1 SGDLS, CDR2 YYNGEE. CDR3 in DNA: TGTGCCAGCAATGGGGGAGGGGCCTACAATGAGCAGTTCTTC. This translates into CASNGGGAYNEQFF.

This chain uses TRBV5-6 with TRBJ2-7; perhaps TRBD1 as D (6 bases). V dropped 4 bases and J dropped 9 bases, with 17 bases sitting between them. In germline, CDR1 is SGHDT, CDR2 YYEEEE. The CDR3 contains 13 residues. The DNA for the CDR3 is TGTGCCAGCAGCCCGTCGTCAGGGGCGACGCAGTACTTC. This sequence encodes CASSPSSGATQYF.

The V call is TRBV5-1, the J call TRBJ2-2; tentatively, D is TRBD2 (6 bases). The CDR3 runs to 15 residues. Germline V gene sequence: CDR1 SGHRS, CDR2 YFSETQ. Trimming stripped 2 bases from V and 3 bases from J, with 11 bases between. The CDR3 is CASSFAGGDTGELFF. The CDR3 DNA follows: TGCGCCAGCAGCTTCGCAGGAGGGGACACCGGGGAGCTGTTTTTT. The complete variable domain, with remaining parts taken from reference TRBV5-1 and TRBJ2-2, reads KAGVTQTPRYLIKTRGQQVTLSCSPISGHRSVSWYQQTPGQGLQFLFEYFSETQRNKGNFPGRFSGRQFSNSRSEMNVSTLELGDSALYLCASSFAGGDTGELFFGEGSRLTVL.

This rearrangement joins TRBV20-1 to TRBJ1-1; TRBD1 might be the D (5 bases). Germline V gene sequence: CDR1 DFQATT, CDR2 SNEGSKA (reference sequence). V shed 8 bases and J shed 4 bases, with 11 bases lying between them. The CDR3 runs to 11 residues. CDR3: CSNGGSTEAFF. The CDR3, as DNA: TGCAGTAACGGGGGGTCCACTGAAGCTTTCTTT.

The gene calls are TRBV19 and TRBJ2-2; D possibly uses TRBD1 or TRBD2 (5 bases each). Germline V gene lookup returns CDR1 LNHDA and CDR2 SQIVND (reference sequence). The CDR3 is 14 amino acids. V dropped 10 bases and J dropped 3 bases, with 15 bases sitting between them. The CDR3 DNA follows: TGTGCCACCTCCCTTCTGGGGGACACCGGGGAGCTGTTTTTT. Amino acid sequence: CATSLLGDTGELFF. Supplemented by reference TRBV19 and TRBJ2-2, the full variable domain reads DGGITQSPKYLFRKEGQNVTLSCEQNLNHDAMYWYRQDPGQGLRLIYYSQIVNDFQKGDIAEGYSVSREKKESFPLTVTSAQKNPTAFYLCATSLLGDTGELFFGEGSRLTVL.

V usage is TRBV14 and J usage is TRBJ1-6; D not certain. V dropped 0 bases and J dropped 4 bases, with 4 bases sitting between them. The CDR3 length is 14 residues. In germline, CDR1 is SGHDN, CDR2 FVKESK. The CDR3: CASSQELYNSPLHF. The DNA for the CDR3 is TGTGCCAGCAGCCAAGAACTGTATAATTCACCCCTCCACTTT.

The chain recombines TRBV14 with TRBJ2-3; D is undetermined. V shed 4 bases and J shed 3 bases, with 11 bases lying between them. The CDR3 covers 14 residues. Germline-derived CDR1 and CDR2 are SGHDN and FVKESK. This CDR3 reads CASSLTLGTDTQYF. The CDR3 DNA is TGTGCCAGCAGCCTCACCTTAGGAACAGATACGCAGTATTTT.

J is TRBJ2-1 and V is TRBV7-6; D is possibly TRBD2 (5 bases). The CDR3 contains 17 residues. The V and J ends lost 10 bases and 5 bases respectively, with 27 bases between them. From germline, CDR1 is SGHVS and CDR2 FNYEAQ. The CDR3 spells CATSFYSSRTTHNEQFF. For the CDR3, the DNA is TGTGCCACCTCCTTCTATTCTAGCCGTACCACCCACAATGAGCAGTTCTTC.

The chain links TRBV10-2 to TRBJ1-2; 8 bases are shared with TRBD1. This CDR3 is built from 16 residues. V shed 8 bases and J 1 base; nucleotides not matched to a gene: 12. Germline CDR1 reads WSHSY; CDR2 reads SAAADI. CDR3 in DNA: TGCGCCAGCGGGAGAGTCGGGGACAGGATTAACTATGGCTACACCTTC. Translating gives CASGRVGDRINYGYTF.

This chain joins TRBV15 and TRBJ2-5; no clear D gene. The CDR3 is 14 residues long. V lost 0 bases, J lost 1 base, and 6 bases lay in between. Germline V gene lookup returns CDR1 LNHNV and CDR2 YYDKDF (reference sequence). CDR3 protein: CATSRDLSQETQYF. CDR3 in DNA: TGTGCCACCAGCAGAGATCTCAGCCAAGAGACCCAGTACTTC. Complete variable domain (other parts from reference TRBV15 and TRBJ2-5): DAMVIQNPRYQVTQFGKPVTLSCSQTLNHNVMYWYQQKSSQAPKLLFHYYDKDFNNEADTPDNFQSRRPNTSFCFLDIRSPGLGDTAMYLCATSRDLSQETQYFGPGTRLLVL.

The chain couples TRBV29-1 to TRBJ2-2, with a possible D match to TRBD1 (5 bases). Germline V gene lookup returns CDR1 SQVTM and CDR2 ANQGSEA. The germline V and J ends were trimmed by 6 bases and 3 bases, with 14 bases remaining between them. The CDR3 totals 14 residues. The CDR3 region is CSVTANTDTGELFF. DNA of the CDR3: TGCAGCGTGACAGCTAATACGGACACCGGGGAGCTGTTTTTT.

The rearrangement links TRBV19 to TRBJ1-2, with a weak D call TRBD1 (5 bases). With 5 bases removed from V and 0 bases from J, the gap between germline ends came to 13 bases. The CDR3 spans 15 residues. Germline CDR1 and CDR2: LNHDA and SQIVND (reference sequence). The CDR3 reads CASSHGAAANYGYTF. CDR3 coding DNA: TGTGCCAGTAGTCATGGGGCGGCAGCTAACTATGGCTACACCTTC.

The chain has TRBV19 and TRBJ1-1; 8 positions match TRBD1. The CDR3 consists of 14 residues. From germline, CDR1 is LNHDA and CDR2 SQIVND (reference sequence). Trimming removed 5 bases from V and 3 bases from J; junction bases left unmatched: 5. CDR3 sequence (DNA): TGTGCCAGTAGTGTCCAGGGGGCGGACACTGAAGCTTTCTTT. Amino acid sequence: CASSVQGADTEAFF.

The chain employs TRBV6-1 and TRBJ2-7, with TRBD1 as a possible D gene (5 bases). This CDR3 has 10 amino acids. The V gene's germline CDR1 is MNHNS and CDR2 SASEGT. In nucleotides, the CDR3 is TGTGCCAGCGGGAACCCTGGACAAGACGTC. This encodes CASGNPGQDV.

V usage is TRBV30 and J usage is TRBJ2-3, with a tentative D call TRBD2 (5 bases). V was clipped by 2 bases and J by 14 bases, with 17 bases between them. The germline V gene encodes CDR1 GTSNPN and CDR2 SVGIG (reference sequence). There are 12 residues in the CDR3. In nucleotides, the CDR3 is TGTGCCTGGAGTTCTACGGGAATTCGGGCGTATTTT. Residues: CAWSSTGIRAYF.

This clone was seen a single time. V gene TRBV7-2 combines with J gene TRBJ2-5; weak D call: TRBD2 (7 bases). Trimming took off 0 bases at V and 1 base at J, with 9 bases between the two ends. CDR1 is SGHTA, CDR2 FQGNSA, per germline. CDR3 length equals 15 residues. CDR3 DNA sequence: TGTGCCAGCAGCTTAGCGGGGGGGCTCCAAGAGACCCAGTACTTC. Protein: CASSLAGGLQETQYF. Full variable domain (missing parts from reference TRBV7-2 and TRBJ2-5): GAGVSQSPSNKVTEKGKDVELRCDPISGHTALYWYRQSLGQGLEFLIYFQGNSAPDKSGLPSDRFSAERTGGSVSTLTIQRTQQEDSAVYLCASSLAGGLQETQYFGPGTRLLVL.